This T cell receptor beta chain was sequenced for a study of Tregs in tolerant kidney transplant recipients. The CDR3 runs 17 residues. After removal of 2 bases from V and 3 bases from J, the junction contained 8 bases not matched to a gene. In germline, CDR1 is SGHTA, CDR2 FQGNSA. Generated by immunoSEQ multiplex PCR, the TCRdb table keeps only in-frame clones and is missing some. The table records some 55,000 clones, around 83% of them present only once. CD4+CD25+CD127- Tregs, CD4+CD25- non-Tregs, CD4 and CD8 cells were sorted. This TCR was recovered from a human donor in good health. V is TRBV7-2 and J is TRBJ2-5; 11 nucleotides line up with TRBD2. The specimen sequenced was CD4+ T cells from blood. CDR3 bases: TGTGCCAGCAGCTTACGATTGTCTAGCGGGGGGAAAGAGACCCAGTACTTC. Translation gives CASSLRLSSGGKETQYF.